This record looks at one T cell receptor beta chain sequence and its context. These data originate in a study of blood T cells in healthy people across ages. Together with a sample-barcoded 5' primer, a J-beta primer mix was included in a second PCR lasting roughly 6 to 12 cycles. TCRdb re-called the 5' RACE reads with MiXCR, one entry per CDR3 protein. The table shows 1,300,000 or so distinct CDR3 sequences, with roughly 60% occurring only once. Per germline, CDR1 MNHEY and CDR2 SMNVEV (reference sequence). V lost 7 bases and J lost 0, with 10 bases in between. The CDR3 has 13 amino acids. This chain links TRBV27 with TRBJ2-7; TRBD1 might be the D (5 bases). Sequenced: blood. The TCR was taken from a man aged 18 to 30 in good health. In nucleotides, the CDR3 is TGTGCCAGCAAAGACAGTATCTCCTACGAGCAGTACTTC. This sequence encodes CASKDSISYEQYF.